The clone carrying this TCR beta chain showed up just a few times. The entry originates in a study of Graves' ophthalmopathy and Graves' hyperthyroidism. PBMCs were density-gradient isolated from roughly 10 ml fresh blood. This CDR3 is 15 amino acids long. Germline CDR1 reads SGHTA; CDR2 reads FQGNSA. V lost 1 base, J lost 4 bases, and 10 bases lay in between. CDR3 regions of TCR beta were amplified from RNA transcripts. First-round RT-PCR with HTBI primers preceded a second-round multiplex PCR. MiXCR, applied by TCRdb to the multiplex PCR reads, yields one record per CDR3 protein. Here the sample spans 650,000 to 800,000 distinct CDR3 sequences, about 40% being singletons.

The genes are TRBV7-2 and TRBJ2-2; a weak D match, TRBD2 (5 bases). The sample taken for sequencing was peripheral blood. This clonotype originated in an adult man with Graves' ophthalmopathy. The CDR3 sequence is CASSLELLATGELFF. The DNA for the CDR3 is TGTGCCAGCAGCTTAGAACTGCTAGCCACCGGGGAGCTGTTTTTT.